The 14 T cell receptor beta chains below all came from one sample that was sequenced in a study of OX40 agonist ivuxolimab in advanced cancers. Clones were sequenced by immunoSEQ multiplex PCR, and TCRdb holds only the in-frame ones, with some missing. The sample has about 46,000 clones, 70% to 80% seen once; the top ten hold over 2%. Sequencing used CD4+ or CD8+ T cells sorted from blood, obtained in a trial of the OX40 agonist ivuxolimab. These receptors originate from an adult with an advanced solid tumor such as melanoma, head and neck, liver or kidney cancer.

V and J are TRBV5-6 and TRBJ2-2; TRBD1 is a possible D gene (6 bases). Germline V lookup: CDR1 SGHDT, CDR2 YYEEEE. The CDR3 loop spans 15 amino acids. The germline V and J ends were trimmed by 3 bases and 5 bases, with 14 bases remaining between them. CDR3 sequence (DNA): TGTGCCAGCAGCTCATACGACAGGTTAACCGGGGAGCTGTTTTTT. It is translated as CASSSYDRLTGELFF.

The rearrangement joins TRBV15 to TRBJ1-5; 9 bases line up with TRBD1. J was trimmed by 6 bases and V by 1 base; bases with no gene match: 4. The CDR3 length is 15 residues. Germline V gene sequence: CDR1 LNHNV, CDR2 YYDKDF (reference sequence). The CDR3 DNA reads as TGTGCCACCAGCAGAGGCGGGACAGGGCTTCAGCCCCAGCATTTT. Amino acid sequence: CATSRGGTGLQPQHF.

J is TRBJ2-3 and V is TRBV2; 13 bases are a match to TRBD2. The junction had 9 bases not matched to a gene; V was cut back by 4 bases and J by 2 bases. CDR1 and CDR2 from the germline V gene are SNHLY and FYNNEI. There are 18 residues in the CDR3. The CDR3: CASSGLEGLAGTTDTQYF. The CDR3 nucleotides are TGTGCCAGCAGTGGGCTTGAGGGACTAGCGGGAACCACAGATACGCAGTATTTT.

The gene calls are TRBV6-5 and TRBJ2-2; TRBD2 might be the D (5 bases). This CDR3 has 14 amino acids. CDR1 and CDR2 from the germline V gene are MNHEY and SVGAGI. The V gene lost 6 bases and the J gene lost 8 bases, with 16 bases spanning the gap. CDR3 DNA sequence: TGTGCCAGCAGGCGAACGGACGGGGAGGGGGAGCTGTTTTTT. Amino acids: CASRRTDGEGELFF.

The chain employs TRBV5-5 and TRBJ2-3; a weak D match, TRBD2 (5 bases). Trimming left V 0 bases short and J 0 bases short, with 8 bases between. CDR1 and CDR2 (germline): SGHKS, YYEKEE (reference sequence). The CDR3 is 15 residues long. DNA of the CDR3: TGTGCCAGCAGCTTGGTCGGGAAAAGCACAGATACGCAGTATTTT. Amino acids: CASSLVGKSTDTQYF.

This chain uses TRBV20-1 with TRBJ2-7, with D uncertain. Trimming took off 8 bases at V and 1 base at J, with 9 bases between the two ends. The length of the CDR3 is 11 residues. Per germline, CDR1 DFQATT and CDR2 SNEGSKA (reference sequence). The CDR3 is CSPLRSYEQYF. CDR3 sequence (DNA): TGCAGTCCCCTGAGATCCTACGAGCAGTACTTC.

The CDR3 protein is CASRRDYNYNEQFF. In DNA, the CDR3 is TGTGCCAGCAGACGGGACTATAACTACAATGAGCAGTTCTTC. The chain is built from TRBV6-1 and TRBJ2-1, with TRBD2 matching over 7 bases. V dropped 6 bases and J dropped 3; count of bases not matched to a gene: 5. The CDR3 spans 14 residues. From germline, CDR1 is MNHNS and CDR2 SASEGT.

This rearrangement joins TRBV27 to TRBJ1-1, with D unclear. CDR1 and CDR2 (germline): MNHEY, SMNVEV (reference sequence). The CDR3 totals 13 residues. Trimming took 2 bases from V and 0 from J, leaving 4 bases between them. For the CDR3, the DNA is TGTGCCAGCAGTTTACAGCTGAACACTGAAGCTTTCTTT. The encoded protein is CASSLQLNTEAFF.

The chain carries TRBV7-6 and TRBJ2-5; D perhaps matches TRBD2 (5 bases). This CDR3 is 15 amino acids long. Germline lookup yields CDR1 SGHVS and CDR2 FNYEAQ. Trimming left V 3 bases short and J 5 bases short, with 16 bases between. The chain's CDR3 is CASSFWTGLGETQYF. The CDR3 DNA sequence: TGTGCCAGCAGCTTCTGGACTGGGCTAGGGGAGACCCAGTACTTC.

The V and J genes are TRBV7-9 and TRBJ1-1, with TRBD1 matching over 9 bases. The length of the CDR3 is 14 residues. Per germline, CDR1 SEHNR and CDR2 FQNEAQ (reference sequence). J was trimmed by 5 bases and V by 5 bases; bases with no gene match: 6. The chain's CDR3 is CASSLGTGRTEAFF. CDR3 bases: TGTGCCAGCAGCCTAGGGACAGGGAGGACTGAAGCTTTCTTT.

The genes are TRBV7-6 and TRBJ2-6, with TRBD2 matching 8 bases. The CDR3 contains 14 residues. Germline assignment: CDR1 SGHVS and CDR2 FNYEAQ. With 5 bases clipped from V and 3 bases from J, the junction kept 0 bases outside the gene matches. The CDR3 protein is CASSSGSGANVLTF. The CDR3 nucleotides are TGTGCCAGCAGCAGCGGGAGTGGGGCCAACGTCCTGACTTTC.

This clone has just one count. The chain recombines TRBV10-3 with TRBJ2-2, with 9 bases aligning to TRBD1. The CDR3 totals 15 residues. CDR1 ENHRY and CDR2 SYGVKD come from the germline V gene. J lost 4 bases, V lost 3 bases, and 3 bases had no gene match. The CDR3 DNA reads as TGTGCCATCAGTGATTCGACAGGGGGCACCGGGGAGCTGTTTTTT. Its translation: CAISDSTGGTGELFF.

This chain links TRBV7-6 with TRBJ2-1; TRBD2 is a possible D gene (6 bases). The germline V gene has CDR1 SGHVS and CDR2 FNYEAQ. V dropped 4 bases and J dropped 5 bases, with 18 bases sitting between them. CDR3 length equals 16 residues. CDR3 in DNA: TGTGCCAGCAGCTCGGGTGGGGGGAGTGCTAACAATGAGCAGTTCTTC. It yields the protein CASSSGGGSANNEQFF. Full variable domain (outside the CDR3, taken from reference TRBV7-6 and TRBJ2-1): GAGVSQSPRYKVTKRGQDVALRCDPISGHVSLYWYRQALGQGPEFLTYFNYEAQQDKSGLPNDRFSAERPEGSISTLTIQRTEQRDSAMYRCASSSGGGSANNEQFFGPGTRLTVL.

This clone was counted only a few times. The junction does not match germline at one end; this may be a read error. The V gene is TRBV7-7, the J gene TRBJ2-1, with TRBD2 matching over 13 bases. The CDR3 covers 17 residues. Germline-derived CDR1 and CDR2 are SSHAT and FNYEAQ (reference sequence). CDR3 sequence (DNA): TGTGCTAGCAGCTTAGCTTCGGGGACTAGCGGGATATATGAGCAGTTCTTC. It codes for CASSLASGTSGIYEQFF.